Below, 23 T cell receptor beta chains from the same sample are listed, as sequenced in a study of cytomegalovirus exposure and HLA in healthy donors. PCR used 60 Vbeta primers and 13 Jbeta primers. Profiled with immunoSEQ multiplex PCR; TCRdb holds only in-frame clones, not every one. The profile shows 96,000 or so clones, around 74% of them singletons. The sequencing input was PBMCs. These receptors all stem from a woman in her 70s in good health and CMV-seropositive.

This chain's CDR3 is CASSFGLGALNTEAFF. In nucleotides, the CDR3 is TGTGCCAGCAGTTTCGGTCTGGGGGCTTTGAACACTGAAGCTTTCTTT. V usage is TRBV6-5 and J usage is TRBJ1-1; tentatively, D is TRBD1 (6 bases). The V end lost 4 bases, the J end lost 0 bases, and 15 bases lay between the germline ends. Germline V gene sequence: CDR1 MNHEY, CDR2 SVGAGI. The CDR3 has 16 residues.

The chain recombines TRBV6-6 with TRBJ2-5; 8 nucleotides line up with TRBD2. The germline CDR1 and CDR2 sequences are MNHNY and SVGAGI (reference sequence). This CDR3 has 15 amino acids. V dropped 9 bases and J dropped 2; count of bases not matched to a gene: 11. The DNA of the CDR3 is TGTGCCAGTTCCTCGCTGACGGGGGGGCAAGAGACCCAGTACTTC. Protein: CASSSLTGGQETQYF.

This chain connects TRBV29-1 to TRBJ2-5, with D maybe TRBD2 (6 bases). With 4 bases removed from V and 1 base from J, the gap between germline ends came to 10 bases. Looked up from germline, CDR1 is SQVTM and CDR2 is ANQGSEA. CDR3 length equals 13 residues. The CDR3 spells CSVVTSSQETQYF. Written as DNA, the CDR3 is TGCAGCGTTGTTACTAGCTCCCAAGAGACCCAGTACTTC.

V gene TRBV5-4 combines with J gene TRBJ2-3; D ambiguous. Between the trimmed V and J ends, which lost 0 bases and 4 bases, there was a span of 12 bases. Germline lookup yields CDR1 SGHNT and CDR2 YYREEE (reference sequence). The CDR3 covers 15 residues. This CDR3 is CASSLDIGFADTQYF. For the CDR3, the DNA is TGTGCCAGCAGCTTGGACATCGGGTTCGCAGATACGCAGTATTTT.

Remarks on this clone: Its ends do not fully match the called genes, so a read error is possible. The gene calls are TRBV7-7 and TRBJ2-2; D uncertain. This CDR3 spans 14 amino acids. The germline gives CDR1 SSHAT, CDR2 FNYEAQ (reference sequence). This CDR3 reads CASSPGSPPGELFF. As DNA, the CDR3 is TGTGCTAGCAGCCCCGGGTCTCCGCCCGGGGAGCTGTTTTTT.

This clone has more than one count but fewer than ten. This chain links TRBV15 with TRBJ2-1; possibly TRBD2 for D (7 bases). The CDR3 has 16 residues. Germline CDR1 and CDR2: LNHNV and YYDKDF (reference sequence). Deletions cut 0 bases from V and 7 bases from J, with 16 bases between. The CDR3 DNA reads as TGTGCCACCAGCAGAGAAGGGGGGGCCATAATGAATGAGCAGTTCTTC. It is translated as CATSREGGAIMNEQFF.

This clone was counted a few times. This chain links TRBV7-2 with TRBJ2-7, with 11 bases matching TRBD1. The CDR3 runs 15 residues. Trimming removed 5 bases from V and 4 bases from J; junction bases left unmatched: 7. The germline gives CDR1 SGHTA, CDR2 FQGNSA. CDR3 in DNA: TGTGCCAGCAGCCCCCGGACAGGGGGCGAGTACGAGCAGTACTTC. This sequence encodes CASSPRTGGEYEQYF.

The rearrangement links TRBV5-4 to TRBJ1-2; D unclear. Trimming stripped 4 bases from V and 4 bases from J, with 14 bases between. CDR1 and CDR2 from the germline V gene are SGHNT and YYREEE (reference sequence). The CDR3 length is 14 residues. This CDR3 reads CASSTFTDFYGYTF. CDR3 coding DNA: TGTGCCAGCAGCACCTTTACAGATTTCTATGGCTACACCTTC.

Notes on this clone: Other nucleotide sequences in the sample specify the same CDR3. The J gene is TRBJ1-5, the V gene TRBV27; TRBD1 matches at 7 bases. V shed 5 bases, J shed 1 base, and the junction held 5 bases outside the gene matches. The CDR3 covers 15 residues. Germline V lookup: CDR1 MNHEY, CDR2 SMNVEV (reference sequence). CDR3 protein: CASSLNRGSNQPQHF. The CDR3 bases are TGTGCCAGCAGTCTAAACAGGGGAAGCAATCAGCCCCAGCATTTT.

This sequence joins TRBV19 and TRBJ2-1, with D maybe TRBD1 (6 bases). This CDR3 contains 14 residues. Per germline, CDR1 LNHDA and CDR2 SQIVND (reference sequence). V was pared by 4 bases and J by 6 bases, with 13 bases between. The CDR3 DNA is TGTGCCAGTAGTACAAAACAGGGTATCAATGAGCAGTTCTTC. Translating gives CASSTKQGINEQFF.

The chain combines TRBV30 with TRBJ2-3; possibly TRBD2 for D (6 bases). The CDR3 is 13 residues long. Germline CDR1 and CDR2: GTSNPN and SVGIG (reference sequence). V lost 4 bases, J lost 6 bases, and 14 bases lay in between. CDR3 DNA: TGTGCCTGGAAGACAAGCGGAGGGGATACGCAGTATTTT. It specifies CAWKTSGGDTQYF.

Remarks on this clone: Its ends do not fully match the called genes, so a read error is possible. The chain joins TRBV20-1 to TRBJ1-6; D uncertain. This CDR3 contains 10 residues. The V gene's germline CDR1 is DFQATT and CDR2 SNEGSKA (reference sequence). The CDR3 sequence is CSARVPPEVF. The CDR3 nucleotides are TGCAGTGCTAGAGTACCCCCCGAGGTGTTT.

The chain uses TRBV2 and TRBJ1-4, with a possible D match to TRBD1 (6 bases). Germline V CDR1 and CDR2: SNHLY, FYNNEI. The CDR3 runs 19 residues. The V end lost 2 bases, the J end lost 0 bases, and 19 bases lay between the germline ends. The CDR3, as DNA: TGTGCCAGCAGTGAAACCCCCAGGGGCTATGTTGCAACTAATGAAAAACTGTTTTTT. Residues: CASSETPRGYVATNEKLFF.

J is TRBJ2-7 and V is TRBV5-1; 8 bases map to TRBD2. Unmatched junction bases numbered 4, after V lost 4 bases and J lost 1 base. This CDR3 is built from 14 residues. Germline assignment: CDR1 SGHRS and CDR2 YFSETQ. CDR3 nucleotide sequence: TGCGCCAGCAGCCTACTAGCGGATTCCTACGAGCAGTACTTC. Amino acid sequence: CASSLLADSYEQYF.

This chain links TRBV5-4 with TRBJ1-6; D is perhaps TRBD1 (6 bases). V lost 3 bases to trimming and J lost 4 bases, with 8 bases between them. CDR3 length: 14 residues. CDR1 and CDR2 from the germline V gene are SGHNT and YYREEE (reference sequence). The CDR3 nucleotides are TGTGCCAGCAGCTCGGGACAATATAATTCACCCCTCCACTTT. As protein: CASSSGQYNSPLHF. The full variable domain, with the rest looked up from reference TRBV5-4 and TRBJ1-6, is ETGVTQSPTHLIKTRGQQVTLRCSSQSGHNTVSWYQQALGQGPQFIFQYYREEENGRGNFPPRFSGLQFPNYSSELNVNALELDDSALYLCASSSGQYNSPLHFGNGTRLTVT.

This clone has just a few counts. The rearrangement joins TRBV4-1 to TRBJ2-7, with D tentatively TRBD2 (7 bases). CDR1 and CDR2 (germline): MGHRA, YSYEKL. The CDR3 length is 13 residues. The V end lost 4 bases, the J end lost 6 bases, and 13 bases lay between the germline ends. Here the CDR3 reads CASSPRGGLEQYF. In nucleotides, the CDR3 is TGCGCCAGCAGCCCGAGGGGGGGGCTCGAGCAGTACTTC.

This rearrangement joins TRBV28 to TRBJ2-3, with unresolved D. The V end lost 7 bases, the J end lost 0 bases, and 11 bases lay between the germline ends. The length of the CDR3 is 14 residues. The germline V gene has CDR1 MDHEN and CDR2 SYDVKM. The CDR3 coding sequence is TGTGCCAGCACTTCGTATTTGAGCACAGATACGCAGTATTTT. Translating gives CASTSYLSTDTQYF.

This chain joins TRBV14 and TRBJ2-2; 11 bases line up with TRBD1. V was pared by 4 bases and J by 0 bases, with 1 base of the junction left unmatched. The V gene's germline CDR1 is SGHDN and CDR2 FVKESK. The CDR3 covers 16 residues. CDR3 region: CASSRGQGANTGELFF. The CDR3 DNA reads TGTGCCAGCAGCCGGGGACAGGGGGCGAACACCGGGGAGCTGTTTTTT.

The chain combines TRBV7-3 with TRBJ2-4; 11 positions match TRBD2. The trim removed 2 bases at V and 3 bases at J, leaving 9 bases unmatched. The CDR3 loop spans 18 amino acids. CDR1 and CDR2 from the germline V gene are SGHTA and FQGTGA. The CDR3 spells CASSLYSPGTSGKNIQYF. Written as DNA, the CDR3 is TGTGCCAGCAGCTTATACTCCCCCGGGACTAGCGGCAAAAACATTCAGTACTTC.

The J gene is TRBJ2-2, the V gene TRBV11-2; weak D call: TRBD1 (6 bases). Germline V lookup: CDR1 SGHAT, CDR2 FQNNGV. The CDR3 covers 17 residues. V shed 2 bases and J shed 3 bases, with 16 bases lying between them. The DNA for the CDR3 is TGTGCCAGCAGCTTAATACAGGGCCGGGTGGACACCGGGGAGCTGTTTTTT. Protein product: CASSLIQGRVDTGELFF.

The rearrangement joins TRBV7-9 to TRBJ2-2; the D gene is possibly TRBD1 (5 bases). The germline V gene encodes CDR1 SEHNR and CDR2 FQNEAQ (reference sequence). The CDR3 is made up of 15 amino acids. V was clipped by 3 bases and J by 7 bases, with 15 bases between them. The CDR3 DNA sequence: TGTGCCAGCAGCTTGGGTCGACAGTCGAGCGGGGAGCTGTTTTTT. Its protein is CASSLGRQSSGELFF.

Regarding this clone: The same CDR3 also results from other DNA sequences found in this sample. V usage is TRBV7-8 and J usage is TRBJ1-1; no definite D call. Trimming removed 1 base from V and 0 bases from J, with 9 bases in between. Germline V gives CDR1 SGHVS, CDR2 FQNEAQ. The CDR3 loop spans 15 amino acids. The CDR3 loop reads CASSLVGGLNTEAFF. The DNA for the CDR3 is TGTGCCAGCAGCTTAGTGGGAGGATTGAACACTGAAGCTTTCTTT.

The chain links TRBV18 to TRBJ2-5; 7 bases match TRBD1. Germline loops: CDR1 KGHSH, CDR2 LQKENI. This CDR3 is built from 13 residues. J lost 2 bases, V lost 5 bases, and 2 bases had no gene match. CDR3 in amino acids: CASSSGQQETQYF. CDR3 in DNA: TGTGCCAGCTCATCGGGACAGCAAGAGACCCAGTACTTC.